The 8 T cell receptor beta chains below were found in one sample sequenced in a study of CD8 T cells in Susac syndrome (dated by TCRdb to between 2018 and 2020). The protocol used for the library was the immunoSEQ multiplex PCR assay. RNA was extracted using the RNeasy kit, and roughly 0.45 to 1 ug of the RNA was reverse transcribed with random hexamers. Starting from the raw public reads, TCRdb applied fastp trimming at Q25, assembled clones with MiXCR and retained in-frame beta chains. Every entry covers one CDR3 protein and lists the most common genes and DNA from its rows. The sample yields about 250,000 distinct CDR3 sequences; 93% were counted once. Around 0.067% of the sample is taken by the ten largest. The sequenced sample was CD4+ T cells from PBMCs. The source of these receptors is a human donor with multiple sclerosis.

The chain recombines TRBV15 with TRBJ2-2; 7 bases match TRBD1. Losses at the gene ends were 3 bases for V and 8 bases for J; bases not matched to a gene: 6. The CDR3 runs 14 residues. Germline V gene sequence: CDR1 LNHNV, CDR2 YYDKDF (reference sequence). The CDR3 region is CATSSNRGAGELFF. CDR3 bases: TGTGCCACCAGCAGTAACAGGGGAGCGGGGGAGCTGTTTTTT.

V usage is TRBV24-1 and J usage is TRBJ2-1; TRBD2 agrees at 10 bases. This CDR3 has 15 amino acids. With V trimmed by 6 bases and J by 3 bases, 4 bases remained unmatched. CDR1 and CDR2 from the germline V gene are KGHDR and SFDVKD. DNA for the CDR3: TGTGCCACCAGTCGTTGGACTAGCGGCTACAATGAGCAGTTCTTC. Amino acids: CATSRWTSGYNEQFF.

This clonotype was detected once. The rearrangement links TRBV4-2 to TRBJ2-5; TRBD1 is a possible D gene (6 bases). CDR1 LGHNA and CDR2 YNFKEQ come from the germline V gene. The ends were cut back, 4 bases at V and 1 base at J, with 10 bases in the middle. The CDR3 runs 14 residues. DNA for the CDR3: TGTGCCAGCAGCCGCCTGACAGGCCAAGAGACCCAGTACTTC. Protein sequence: CASSRLTGQETQYF.

This chain links TRBV20-1 with TRBJ2-2; D unresolved. V was trimmed by 0 bases and J by 6 bases, leaving 14 bases between them. CDR3 length: 15 residues. The germline V gene encodes CDR1 DFQATT and CDR2 SNEGSKA (reference sequence). CDR3 amino acids: CSARDLGPQAGELFF. CDR3 DNA sequence: TGCAGTGCTAGAGATCTAGGACCTCAGGCCGGGGAGCTGTTTTTT.

The rearrangement links TRBV6-2 or TRBV6-3 to TRBJ2-2; 7 bases align to TRBD1. CDR3 length equals 17 residues. CDR1 is MNHEY and CDR2 is SVGEGT in the germline V gene. V was pared by 1 base and J by 2 bases, with 7 bases of the junction left unmatched. CDR3 loop: CASSYWVGTANTGELFF. The CDR3 nucleotides are TGTGCCAGCAGTTACTGGGTGGGGACAGCCAACACCGGGGAGCTGTTTTTT.

V is TRBV7-9 and J is TRBJ2-5; the D is unclear. V lost 7 bases to trimming and J lost 2 bases, with 14 bases between them. From germline, CDR1 is SEHNR and CDR2 FQNEAQ (reference sequence). This CDR3 contains 14 residues. The CDR3 DNA reads TGTGCCAGCAATCGAGACTCAGCGCAAGAGACCCAGTACTTC. Its translation is CASNRDSAQETQYF.

The genes are TRBV5-4 and TRBJ2-3; D remains ambiguous. In germline, CDR1 is SGHNT, CDR2 YYREEE (reference sequence). The CDR3 extends over 14 amino acids. V lost 0 bases to trimming and J lost 1 base, with 6 bases between them. The CDR3 DNA follows: TGTGCCAGCAGCTTGGATGTCGGCACAGATACGCAGTATTTT. Translated: CASSLDVGTDTQYF.

J is TRBJ2-4 and V is TRBV30, with 10 bases matching TRBD1. J was trimmed by 7 bases and V by 4 bases; bases with no gene match: 4. There are 13 residues in the CDR3. Per the germline V gene, CDR1 is GTSNPN and CDR2 is SVGIG (reference sequence). CDR3: CAWTMGQGNIQYF. CDR3 DNA sequence: TGTGCCTGGACGATGGGACAGGGGAACATTCAGTACTTC.